Presented here are 22 T cell receptor beta chains from one specimen sequenced in a study of blood T cell repertoires in COVID-19. Assay: immunoSEQ multiplex PCR; the TCRdb copy retains only in-frame clones and omits some. The sample holds about 260,000 clones, around 87% seen once. Sequenced input: peripheral blood. The source is a woman aged 50 to 65 who had recovered from COVID-19.

This clone was detected only a few times. This chain connects TRBV5-1 to TRBJ2-5, with 9 bases lining up with TRBD2. Per the germline V gene, CDR1 is SGHRS and CDR2 is YFSETQ. This CDR3 comprises 15 residues. V lost 3 bases to trimming and J lost 2 bases; unmatched junction nucleotides: 5. CDR3 nucleotide sequence: TGCGCCAGCAGCTCGACTAGCGGAGGACAAGAGACCCAGTACTTC. Translation gives CASSSTSGGQETQYF. Supplemented by reference TRBV5-1 and TRBJ2-5, the full variable domain reads KAGVTQTPRYLIKTRGQQVTLSCSPISGHRSVSWYQQTPGQGLQFLFEYFSETQRNKGNFPGRFSGRQFSNSRSEMNVSTLELGDSALYLCASSSTSGGQETQYFGPGTRLLVL.

The CDR3 protein is CASGDLGVSEAFF. The CDR3 coding sequence is TGTGCCAGCGGAGACCTAGGAGTTTCTGAAGCTTTCTTT. V and J are TRBV5-6 and TRBJ1-1; D is undetermined. The CDR3 covers 13 residues. V gave up 7 bases and J gave up 6 bases, with 16 bases separating them. Germline-derived CDR1 and CDR2 are SGHDT and YYEEEE.

V usage is TRBV5-4 and J usage is TRBJ2-1, with 9 bases matching TRBD2. Losses at the gene ends were 4 bases for V and 8 bases for J; bases not matched to a gene: 10. CDR3 length: 15 residues. CDR1 is SGHNT and CDR2 is YYREEE in the germline V gene (reference sequence). Here the CDR3 DNA reads TGTGCCAGCAGCACCGGGGCGCGGGGGGGCGATGAGCAGTTCTTC. Translated, it gives CASSTGARGGDEQFF.

The chain has TRBV28 and TRBJ1-2; tentative D call: TRBD1 (6 bases). Trimming took 6 bases from V and 7 from J, leaving 12 bases between them. The CDR3 extends over 12 amino acids. The germline CDR1 and CDR2 sequences are MDHEN and SYDVKM. CDR3 residues: CASREGQRGYTF. The DNA for the CDR3 is TGTGCCAGCAGGGAAGGACAGCGTGGCTACACCTTC.

The rearrangement uses TRBV15 and TRBJ2-1, with D unresolved. Germline CDR1 is LNHNV and CDR2 is YYDKDF (reference sequence). This CDR3 is built from 13 residues. The V end lost 0 bases, the J end lost 7 bases, and 7 bases lay between the germline ends. Here the CDR3 DNA reads TGTGCCACCAGCAGAGATCCCTCTAATGAGCAGTTCTTC. Translated, it gives CATSRDPSNEQFF.

The chain couples TRBV28 to TRBJ2-5; no reliable D call. Germline V gene lookup returns CDR1 MDHEN and CDR2 SYDVKM. This CDR3 has 15 residues. Trimming cost V 6 bases and J 2 bases, with 16 bases left between them. CDR3 DNA sequence: TGTGCCAGCAGCCTCCTCGACTTCCTACAAGAGACCCAGTACTTC. Its translation is CASSLLDFLQETQYF. Filled out from reference TRBV28 and TRBJ2-5, the complete variable domain reads DVKVTQSSRYLVKRTGEKVFLECVQDMDHENMFWYRQDPGLGLRLIYFSYDVKMKEKGDIPEGYSVSREKKERFSLILESASTNQTSMYLCASSLLDFLQETQYFGPGTRLLVL.

This chain uses TRBV19 with TRBJ2-5, with 9 bases that match TRBD1. This CDR3 has 14 residues. Germline V gene data show CDR1 as LNHDA and CDR2 as SQIVND (reference sequence). Trimming took 5 bases from V and 6 from J; bases not matched to a gene: 7. This CDR3 reads CASSLTGGGKTQYF. The CDR3 DNA reads as TGTGCCAGTAGTCTGACAGGGGGTGGAAAGACCCAGTACTTC.

The chain employs TRBV6-2 or TRBV6-3 and TRBJ2-2; D is unresolved. The V gene lost 5 bases and the J gene lost 0 bases, with 10 bases spanning the gap. The germline CDR1 and CDR2 sequences are MNHEY and SVGEGT. This CDR3 has 15 amino acids. The chain's CDR3 is CASSPRWPNTGELFF. The CDR3 nucleotides are TGTGCCAGCAGTCCCCGCTGGCCGAACACCGGGGAGCTGTTTTTT.

The chain combines TRBV6-5 with TRBJ1-2, with 8 nucleotides matching TRBD1. With V trimmed by 3 bases and J by 6 bases, 6 bases remained unmatched. The CDR3 covers 14 residues. Germline V lookup: CDR1 MNHEY, CDR2 SVGAGI. CDR3 loop: CASSYGDRTNGYTF. Here the CDR3 DNA reads TGTGCCAGCAGTTATGGGGACAGGACAAATGGCTACACCTTC.

The chain links TRBV24-1 to TRBJ2-1; D is possibly TRBD2 (5 bases). Germline V gene lookup returns CDR1 KGHDR and CDR2 SFDVKD. The CDR3 runs 14 residues. With 4 bases removed from V and 6 bases from J, the gap between germline ends came to 12 bases. CDR3 sequence (DNA): TGTGCCACCAGTGACTTGGACTTACCCAATGAGCAGTTCTTC. Translated: CATSDLDLPNEQFF.

The rearrangement joins TRBV19 to TRBJ2-7; the D is unclear. Germline V gene lookup returns CDR1 LNHDA and CDR2 SQIVND (reference sequence). The V gene lost 5 bases and the J gene lost 2 bases, with 10 bases spanning the gap. The CDR3 is 13 amino acids. CDR3 coding DNA: TGTGCCAGTAGTCTCGGGTCGACCTACGAGCAGTACTTC. Protein product: CASSLGSTYEQYF.

The gene calls are TRBV28 and TRBJ1-3; D unresolved. Per the germline V gene, CDR1 is MDHEN and CDR2 is SYDVKM. The length of the CDR3 is 16 residues. V gave up 1 base and J gave up 4 bases, with 14 bases separating them. CDR3 in DNA: TGTGCCAGCAGTTTATCTGCGGGCTTGAGGGGAAACACCATATATTTT. Its translation: CASSLSAGLRGNTIYF.

This chain links TRBV7-9 with TRBJ1-1; TRBD1 matches at 7 bases. The V gene's germline CDR1 is SEHNR and CDR2 FQNEAQ (reference sequence). The CDR3 contains 16 residues. V trimming: 0 bases; J trimming: 1 base; junction bases outside the gene matches: 5. The CDR3 DNA follows: TGTGCCAGCAGCTTAGCCCGGGACAGAAAGAACACTGAAGCTTTCTTT. Protein sequence: CASSLARDRKNTEAFF.

The chain joins TRBV18 to TRBJ1-2, with TRBD1 matching over 7 bases. The germline CDR1 and CDR2 sequences are KGHSH and LQKENI. CDR3 length: 14 amino acids. J lost 8 bases, V lost 2 bases, and 8 bases had no gene match. DNA for the CDR3: TGTGCCAGCTCACCAACAACAGGGGCTGAAGGCTACACCTTC. This gives the protein CASSPTTGAEGYTF.

V gene TRBV4-1 combines with J gene TRBJ2-5, with 7 nucleotides matching TRBD1. The CDR3 is 16 residues long. The germline V gene encodes CDR1 MGHRA and CDR2 YSYEKL. Trimming took 1 base from V and 7 from J; bases not matched to a gene: 12. This chain's CDR3 is CASSQAGQPHAGTQYF. In nucleotides, the CDR3 is TGCGCCAGCAGCCAAGCGGGACAGCCCCACGCAGGGACCCAGTACTTC.

The V call is TRBV7-2, the J call TRBJ1-4; 10 bases are a match to TRBD1. After removal of 5 bases from V and 5 bases from J, the junction contained 2 bases not matched to a gene. This CDR3 region has 14 residues. Looked up from germline, CDR1 is SGHTA and CDR2 is FQGNSA. CDR3 sequence (DNA): TGTGCCAGCAGCCCGGGACAGGGGAATGAAAAACTGTTTTTT. Protein sequence: CASSPGQGNEKLFF. The complete variable domain, with remaining parts taken from reference TRBV7-2 and TRBJ1-4, reads GAGVSQSPSNKVTEKGKDVELRCDPISGHTALYWYRQSLGQGLEFLIYFQGNSAPDKSGLPSDRFSAERTGGSVSTLTIQRTQQEDSAVYLCASSPGQGNEKLFFGSGTQLSVL.

The genes are TRBV6-6 and TRBJ1-2, with D maybe TRBD1 (5 bases). The V gene lost 2 bases and the J gene lost 9 bases, with 19 bases spanning the gap. This CDR3 contains 15 residues. Germline-derived CDR1 and CDR2 are MNHNY and SVGAGI (reference sequence). CDR3 loop: CASSYGAQTPRRYTF. The CDR3 bases are TGTGCCAGCAGTTACGGGGCCCAAACCCCTAGGCGCTACACCTTC.

The rearrangement uses TRBV30 and TRBJ2-1, with 7 bases identical to TRBD2. This CDR3 comprises 13 residues. V gave up 4 bases and J gave up 7 bases; unmatched junction bases: 7. The germline V gene encodes CDR1 GTSNPN and CDR2 SVGIG (reference sequence). DNA for the CDR3: TGTGCCTGGACGGGCGGGAGAGGGAATGAGCAGTTCTTC. Protein product: CAWTGGRGNEQFF.

The rearrangement uses TRBV7-9 and TRBJ1-4, with D possibly being TRBD1 (5 bases). This CDR3 is 14 amino acids long. CDR1 SEHNR and CDR2 FQNEAQ come from the germline V gene (reference sequence). V was clipped by 8 bases and J by 7 bases, with 17 bases between them. CDR3 sequence (DNA): TGTGCCAGCGCCAAGGCAGGGTCTTTTGAAAAACTGTTTTTT. The encoded protein is CASAKAGSFEKLFF.

The CDR3 DNA reads TGCAGCGTCATCAACAGGGATGGCTACACCTTC. This encodes CSVINRDGYTF. The chain links TRBV29-1 to TRBJ1-2; TRBD1 is a possible D gene (6 bases). Per germline, CDR1 SQVTM and CDR2 ANQGSEA. The CDR3 is 11 residues long. Trimming took off 6 bases at V and 6 bases at J, with 11 bases between the two ends.

The chain couples TRBV19 to TRBJ1-2, with D uncertain. Germline CDR1 and CDR2: LNHDA and SQIVND (reference sequence). The CDR3 has 15 residues. V was clipped by 3 bases and J by 5 bases, with 16 bases between them. The CDR3 spells CASSMSVGGRYGYTF. The CDR3 nucleotides are TGTGCCAGTAGTATGTCCGTTGGCGGCCGATATGGCTACACCTTC.

The chain combines TRBV3-1 (or the pseudogene TRBV3-2) with TRBJ2-1, with 8 bases that match TRBD2. CDR1 and CDR2 from the germline V gene are LGHDT and YNNKEL (reference sequence). This CDR3 region has 18 residues. The trim removed 0 bases at V and 3 bases at J, leaving 10 bases unmatched. In DNA form, the CDR3 reads TGTGCCAGCAGCCAAGATAAGGTAGCGGGAATCGTCTACAATGAGCAGTTCTTC. Its translation is CASSQDKVAGIVYNEQFF.